These 20 T cell receptor beta chains share one sample of origin, sequenced in a study of blood T cell repertoires in COVID-19. Sequencing was performed with immunoSEQ multiplex PCR; in TCRdb, only in-frame clones are kept and a portion is missing. This table holds around 450,000 clones, 70% to 90% found once. Sequencing was done on a sample of PBMCs or T cells enriched from blood (not recorded which). All receptors derive from a woman between 18 and 30 years old with acute COVID-19.

The rearrangement joins TRBV30 to TRBJ2-2; the match to TRBD2 covers 10 bases. This CDR3 spans 14 amino acids. V lost 5 bases and J lost 7; bases outside the gene matches: 7. Per germline, CDR1 GTSNPN and CDR2 SVGIG (reference sequence). The CDR3, as DNA: TGTGCCTGGCGGGGCCTAGCGGGAGTCGGGGAGCTGTTTTTT. Its protein product is CAWRGLAGVGELFF. The full variable domain, completed using reference TRBV30 and TRBJ2-2, is SQTIHQWPATLVQPVGSPLSLECTVEGTSNPNLYWYRQAAGRGLQLLFYSVGIGQISSEVPQNLSASRPQDRQFILSSKKLLLSDSGFYLCAWRGLAGVGELFFGEGSRLTVL.

This clone has just one count. The chain uses TRBV6-5 and TRBJ1-1; a weak D match, TRBD1 (5 bases). V was pared by 4 bases and J by 9 bases, with 12 bases between. CDR3 size: 12 residues. The germline V gene has CDR1 MNHEY and CDR2 SVGAGI. CDR3 bases: TGTGCCAGCAGTTCGACAGATTCAAAAGCTTTCTTT. Translated, it gives CASSSTDSKAFF.

The V call is TRBV2, the J call TRBJ2-7; the match to TRBD1 covers 7 bases. The germline CDR1 and CDR2 sequences are SNHLY and FYNNEI. CDR3 length equals 13 residues. V was pared by 6 bases and J by 5 bases, with 7 bases of the junction left unmatched. CDR3 bases: TGTGCCAGCAGGGAGACAGGGATCCACGAGCAGTACTTC. Translating it yields CASRETGIHEQYF. Full variable domain (missing parts from reference TRBV2 and TRBJ2-7): EPEVTQTPSHQVTQMGQEVILRCVPISNHLYFYWYRQILGQKVEFLVSFYNNEISEKSEIFDDQFSVERPDGSNFTLKIRSTKLEDSAMYFCASRETGIHEQYFGPGTRLTVT.

This clone has more than one count but fewer than ten. The V call is TRBV21-1, the J call TRBJ1-5. TRBV21-1 is labeled a pseudogene. The CDR3 loop spans 17 amino acids. CDR3 nucleotides: TGTGCCAGCAGCTTAACCGGAGAAACTAATAGCAATCAGCCCCAGCATTTT. This translates into CASSLTGETNSNQPQHF.

V is TRBV6-1 and J is TRBJ2-1; 7 bases match TRBD2. The CDR3 is 16 residues long. Germline-derived CDR1 and CDR2 are MNHNS and SASEGT. Losses at the gene ends were 4 bases for V and 1 base for J; bases not matched to a gene: 7. The CDR3 loop is CASSGGSRESYNEQFF. In DNA form, the CDR3 reads TGTGCCAGCAGTGGAGGGTCGCGGGAGTCCTACAATGAGCAGTTCTTC.

The chain has TRBV24-1 and TRBJ2-5; 9 bases are shared with TRBD2. Germline CDR1 is KGHDR and CDR2 is SFDVKD. This CDR3 is built from 14 residues. V lost 7 bases to trimming and J lost 4 bases; unmatched junction nucleotides: 6. CDR3 DNA sequence: TGTGCCACCAGGACTAGCGGAGAGGGAGAGACCCAGTACTTC. It translates to CATRTSGEGETQYF.

The gene calls are TRBV11-3 and TRBJ2-1; the match to TRBD2 covers 7 bases. CDR1 SGHNT and CDR2 YENEEA come from the germline V gene. Losses at the gene ends were 4 bases for V and 5 bases for J; bases not matched to a gene: 8. The CDR3 runs to 15 residues. CDR3 DNA sequence: TGTGCCAGCAGCTCCGCCGGGACTACTCACAATGAGCAGTTCTTC. Translating gives CASSSAGTTHNEQFF.

The chain is built from TRBV6-5 and TRBJ1-6; D is uncertain. This CDR3 has 14 amino acids. Trimming cost V 8 bases and J 0 bases, with 8 bases left between them. Germline V lookup: CDR1 MNHEY, CDR2 SVGAGI. The CDR3 coding sequence is TGTGCCAGCGGTAGTAGCTCCTATAATTCACCCCTCCACTTT. It encodes CASGSSSYNSPLHF.

The chain carries TRBV10-1 and TRBJ2-7; 10 bases map to TRBD2. Germline CDR1 WNHNN, CDR2 SYGVQD (reference sequence). V lost 2 bases and J lost 4; bases outside the gene matches: 5. The CDR3 length is 15 residues. The chain's CDR3 is CASSEGVAGGYEQYF. Here the CDR3 DNA reads TGCGCCAGCAGTGAGGGGGTAGCGGGAGGATACGAGCAGTACTTC.

This clone came up once. This chain uses TRBV6-2 or TRBV6-3 with TRBJ2-1; a possible D gene is TRBD2 (6 bases). This CDR3 has 16 residues. Germline V gene data show CDR1 as MNHEY and CDR2 as SVGEGT. V was shortened by 3 bases and J by 6 bases, with 18 bases between the two germline ends. The CDR3 sequence is CASSYNLWTTSNEQFF. The CDR3 bases are TGTGCCAGCAGTTATAATCTCTGGACGACTAGCAATGAGCAGTTCTTC.

The V call is TRBV27, the J call TRBJ1-2; maybe TRBD1 (5 bases). This CDR3 region has 17 residues. Trimming removed 6 bases from V and 0 bases from J, with 20 bases in between. Germline CDR1 and CDR2: MNHEY and SMNVEV (reference sequence). The CDR3 loop reads CASSHRGGEGSNYGYTF. The CDR3 DNA is TGTGCCAGCAGCCACCGGGGGGGGGAAGGCTCTAACTATGGCTACACCTTC.

The rearrangement uses TRBV10-1 and TRBJ2-5, with a tentative D call TRBD1 (5 bases). The CDR3 sequence is 12 residues long. Deletions cut 6 bases from V and 5 bases from J, with 10 bases between. CDR1 is WNHNN and CDR2 is SYGVQD in the germline V gene (reference sequence). The CDR3 bases are TGCGCCAGCAGCCAGGGTGGGGAGACCCAGTACTTC. Translated, it gives CASSQGGETQYF.

The chain has TRBV21-1 and TRBJ2-3; the table assigns TRBD1, which was not confirmed against the DNA. TRBV21-1 is listed as a pseudogene. The CDR3 is 14 residues long. CDR3 bases: TGTGCCATTAGAGCTGGGCTCGGCACAGATACGCAGTATTTT. This codes for CAIRAGLGTDTQYF.

The chain couples TRBV5-1 to TRBJ2-3; 7 bases fit TRBD1. The CDR3 totals 19 residues. Per the germline V gene, CDR1 is SGHRS and CDR2 is YFSETQ. With V trimmed by 4 bases and J by 0 bases, 17 bases remained unmatched. CDR3 sequence (DNA): TGCGCCAGCAGCCTACAGGGGACCTTTGGTGGGGGTAGCACAGATACGCAGTATTTT. Protein: CASSLQGTFGGGSTDTQYF.

The chain recombines TRBV6-5 with TRBJ2-3; 11 nucleotides agree with TRBD2. Trimming removed 6 bases from V and 4 bases from J; junction bases left unmatched: 6. From germline, CDR1 is MNHEY and CDR2 SVGAGI. The CDR3 extends over 15 amino acids. CDR3 nucleotides: TGTGCCAGCAGGCTTAGCGGGGGGGCTCCAGATACGCAGTATTTT. This translates into CASRLSGGAPDTQYF.

The chain combines TRBV6-6 with TRBJ2-7; D is possibly TRBD1 (6 bases). V was clipped by 6 bases and J by 3 bases, with 6 bases between them. CDR1 and CDR2 (germline): MNHNY, SVGAGI (reference sequence). The CDR3 consists of 11 residues. The CDR3: CASRQGYEQYF. The CDR3 nucleotides read TGTGCCAGCAGACAGGGCTACGAGCAGTACTTC.

This clone has only a few counts. The chain employs TRBV30 and TRBJ1-5, with D unresolved. V was cut by 0 bases and J by 5 bases, with 8 bases left in between. Germline values: CDR1 GTSNPN, CDR2 SVGIG (reference sequence). The CDR3 consists of 13 residues. This CDR3 is CAWSVYRDQPQHF. In DNA, the CDR3 is TGTGCCTGGAGTGTCTACAGAGATCAGCCCCAGCATTTT.

The chain uses TRBV11-2 and TRBJ2-1; the D gene is possibly TRBD2 (6 bases). V lost 5 bases to trimming and J lost 8 bases, with 22 bases between them. Germline V gene data show CDR1 as SGHAT and CDR2 as FQNNGV. The CDR3 spans 16 residues. The CDR3 nucleotides are TGTGCCAGCAGCACACGGAGGGCGGAAGGGCGCGATGAGCAGTTCTTC. Residues: CASSTRRAEGRDEQFF.

The chain employs TRBV4-2 and TRBJ2-7, with 7 bases that match TRBD2. The germline V gene encodes CDR1 LGHNA and CDR2 YNFKEQ. J was trimmed by 0 bases and V by 3 bases; bases with no gene match: 8. The CDR3 sequence is 16 residues long. CDR3 nucleotides: TGTGCCAGCAGCCACAACCTCGGGGACTACTCCTACGAGCAGTACTTC. Amino acid sequence: CASSHNLGDYSYEQYF.

The chain recombines TRBV7-9 with TRBJ2-2, with TRBD1 matching 7 bases. Germline CDR1 is SEHNR and CDR2 is FQNEAQ (reference sequence). The CDR3 extends over 15 amino acids. Losses at the gene ends were 5 bases for V and 6 bases for J; bases not matched to a gene: 9. The CDR3 region is CASSLDRAIAGELFF. The CDR3 DNA sequence: TGTGCCAGCAGCCTCGACAGGGCCATCGCCGGGGAGCTGTTTTTT.